This TCR beta chain was identified during a study of tumour-infiltrating T cells in Burkitt lymphoma. This CDR3 spans 14 amino acids. CDR1 is MNHNS, CDR2 SASEGT, per germline. Trimming took off 1 base at V and 9 bases at J, with 10 bases between the two ends. Profiled with immunoSEQ multiplex PCR; TCRdb holds only in-frame clones, not every one. The table shows around 48,000 clones, with approximately 31% occurring only once. This sequence joins TRBV6-1 and TRBJ1-6; tentatively, D is TRBD1 (5 bases). Sequencing used tumor tissue. The TCR originated in a human donor with Burkitt lymphoma. DNA for the CDR3: TGTGCCAGCAGTGAAGAGGGGACGTTTTCACCCCTCCACTTT. Encoded protein: CASSEEGTFSPLHF.